This T cell receptor beta chain is from a study of T cell responses to AZD1222 COVID-19 vaccine. Repertoires were generated with immunoSEQ multiplex PCR, while TCRdb's copy carries only in-frame clones and drops some. Seen here are over 110,000 clones, 93% observed once, and the top ten hold approximately 5.4%. V was pared by 2 bases and J by 1 base, with 11 bases between. The germline V gene has CDR1 MNHEY and CDR2 SVGEGT. The CDR3 sequence is 16 residues long. V gene TRBV6-2 or TRBV6-3 combines with J gene TRBJ2-2; the D is unclear. This sequence originates from an adult in good health. The source material was peripheral blood, sampled on day 0 of AZD1222 vaccination. This CDR3 is CASSYPTTVNTGELFF. CDR3 sequence (DNA): TGTGCCAGCAGTTACCCTACCACAGTGAACACCGGGGAGCTGTTTTTT.